This T cell receptor beta chain was captured in a study of CD8 T cells in Susac syndrome. CDR1 is SGHTA, CDR2 FQGTGA, per germline. The length of the CDR3 is 15 residues. V dropped 1 base and J dropped 1 base, with 10 bases sitting between them. On this clonotype itself: Its antigen is still unknown.

General observations from the study: The authors acknowledged that the study's TCR sequencing and HLA analysis involved relatively few individuals.

An input of about 0.45 to 1 ug of RNA was subjected to reverse transcription using random hexamers. Amplification of the TCR beta CDR3 was carried out by immunoSEQ multiplex PCR, which spanned a total of 54 Vbeta and 13 Jbeta segments. TCRdb analysed the immunoSEQ multiplex PCR reads with MiXCR anew, one entry per CDR3 protein. This table has about 180,000 distinct CDR3 sequences, roughly 94% appearing once. This chain joins TRBV7-3 and TRBJ1-2; D gene uncertain. The sequence derives from a human donor with Susac syndrome. The sequenced material came from CD4+ T cells from PBMCs. This CDR3 is CASSLNPSRNYGYTF. The CDR3 bases are TGTGCCAGCAGCTTAAATCCTTCACGTAACTATGGCTACACCTTC.